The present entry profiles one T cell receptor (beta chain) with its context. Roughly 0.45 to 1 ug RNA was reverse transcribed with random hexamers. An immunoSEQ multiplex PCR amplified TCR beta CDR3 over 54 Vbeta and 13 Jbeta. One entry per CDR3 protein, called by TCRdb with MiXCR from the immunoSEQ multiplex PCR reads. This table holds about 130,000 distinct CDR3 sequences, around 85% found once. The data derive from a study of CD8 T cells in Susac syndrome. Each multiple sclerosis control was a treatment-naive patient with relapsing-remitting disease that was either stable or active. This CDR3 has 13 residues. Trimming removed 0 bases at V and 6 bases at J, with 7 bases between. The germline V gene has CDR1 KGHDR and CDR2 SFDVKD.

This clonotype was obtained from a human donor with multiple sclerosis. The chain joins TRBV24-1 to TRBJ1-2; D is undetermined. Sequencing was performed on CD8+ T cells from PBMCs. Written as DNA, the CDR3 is TGTGCCACCAGTGATTTGGGTGGGGATGGCTACACCTTC. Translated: CATSDLGGDGYTF.